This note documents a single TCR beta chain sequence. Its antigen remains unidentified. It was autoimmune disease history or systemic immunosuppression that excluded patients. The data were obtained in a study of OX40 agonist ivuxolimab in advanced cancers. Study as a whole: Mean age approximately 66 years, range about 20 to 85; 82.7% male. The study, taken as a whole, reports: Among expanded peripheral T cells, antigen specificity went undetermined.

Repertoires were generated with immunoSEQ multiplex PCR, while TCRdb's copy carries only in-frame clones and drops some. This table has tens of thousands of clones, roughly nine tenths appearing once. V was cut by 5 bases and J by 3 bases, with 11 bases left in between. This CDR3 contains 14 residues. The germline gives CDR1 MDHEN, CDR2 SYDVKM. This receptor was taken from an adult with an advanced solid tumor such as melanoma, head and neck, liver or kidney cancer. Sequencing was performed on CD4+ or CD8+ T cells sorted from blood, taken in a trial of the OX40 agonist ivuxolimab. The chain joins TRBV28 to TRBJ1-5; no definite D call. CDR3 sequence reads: CASSPRALNQPQHF. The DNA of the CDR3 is TGTGCCAGCAGTCCCCGGGCACTCAATCAGCCCCAGCATTTT.